The 32 T cell receptor beta chains listed next were all sequenced from one sample in a study of cytomegalovirus exposure and HLA in healthy donors. Primers for the PCR totalled 60 Vbeta and 13 Jbeta. The table came from immunoSEQ multiplex PCR; TCRdb's copy has only in-frame clones and leaves some out. Of under 130,000 clones listed, roughly 69% are singletons. Input material: PBMCs. The receptors here all came from a man aged 45-60 years in good health and CMV-seropositive.

The chain has TRBV6-4 and TRBJ2-1; 10 bases line up with TRBD2. The CDR3 covers 15 residues. Germline V gene data show CDR1 as MRHNA and CDR2 as SNTAGT. The ends lost 5 bases at V and 9 bases at J; junction bases unmatched: 10. In DNA form, the CDR3 reads TGTGCCAGCAGTAAAAGGGGGACTAGCGTCAGTGAGCAGTTCTTC. Translating gives CASSKRGTSVSEQFF.

The V gene is TRBV19, the J gene TRBJ1-1; 7 bases are shared with TRBD1. The J segment lost 5 bases and the V segment lost 6 bases, leaving 6 bases of the junction unmatched. This CDR3 spans 13 amino acids. Germline CDR1 reads LNHDA; CDR2 reads SQIVND (reference sequence). The CDR3 region is CASSPDRVTEAFF. In nucleotides, the CDR3 is TGTGCCAGTAGCCCCGACAGGGTTACTGAAGCTTTCTTT.

The V gene is TRBV5-1, the J gene TRBJ2-7, with 8 nucleotides matching TRBD2. The trim removed 7 bases at V and 4 bases at J, leaving 10 bases unmatched. The CDR3 covers 14 residues. The germline gives CDR1 SGHRS, CDR2 YFSETQ. CDR3 bases: TGCGCCAGCGGTCGGGGTAGCGGGGATTACGAGCAGTACTTC. Translating it yields CASGRGSGDYEQYF.

The genes are TRBV19 and TRBJ2-3; D possibly corresponds to TRBD2 (6 bases). The V gene's germline CDR1 is LNHDA and CDR2 SQIVND (reference sequence). Between the trimmed V and J ends, which lost 6 bases and 1 base, there was a span of 11 bases. The CDR3 spans 14 residues. The CDR3 DNA reads as TGTGCCAGTAGGGGACTGCTCGGCACAGATACGCAGTATTTT. It codes for CASRGLLGTDTQYF.

This clone was seen a few times. The chain couples TRBV7-7 to TRBJ2-1, with 14 bases lining up with TRBD2. The CDR3 has 15 residues. The ends lost 4 bases at V and 6 bases at J; junction bases unmatched: 2. Per the germline V gene, CDR1 is SSHAT and CDR2 is FNYEAQ (reference sequence). The chain's CDR3 is CASSSTSGGVNEQFF. In nucleotides, the CDR3 is TGTGCCAGCAGCTCGACTAGCGGGGGGGTCAATGAGCAGTTCTTC.

V is TRBV6-1 and J is TRBJ1-1; D gene ambiguous. The ends were cut back, 7 bases at V and 1 base at J, with 13 bases in the middle. This CDR3 is built from 14 residues. CDR1 and CDR2 (germline): MNHNS, SASEGT. The CDR3: CASTGSNSNTEAFF. For the CDR3, the DNA is TGTGCCAGCACGGGTTCCAATTCGAACACTGAAGCTTTCTTT.

This chain uses TRBV7-9 with TRBJ2-5; 8 nucleotides line up with TRBD1. The assigned J gene may be wrong: the sequence end matches TRBJ2-7 better. Germline CDR1 and CDR2: SEHNR and FQNEAQ (reference sequence). This CDR3 has 13 residues. The DNA of the CDR3 is TGTGCCAGCGCAGGACAGGGAATTTCCGAGCAGTACTTC. It yields the protein CASAGQGISEQYF.

The chain has TRBV19 and TRBJ2-2; 10 bases agree with TRBD1. CDR3 length equals 16 residues. V was pared by 7 bases and J by 6 bases, with 11 bases of the junction left unmatched. Germline loops: CDR1 LNHDA, CDR2 SQIVND (reference sequence). The CDR3 reads CASTHPGQGSPGELFF. In DNA form, the CDR3 reads TGTGCCAGTACTCACCCGGGACAGGGGAGCCCCGGGGAGCTGTTTTTT.

CDR3 protein: CAWSQAGGPSDVLTF. The CDR3 DNA follows: TGTGCCTGGAGCCAAGCGGGAGGCCCGAGTGACGTCCTGACTTTC. The V gene is TRBV30, the J gene TRBJ2-6, with 9 bases identical to TRBD2. V lost 3 bases to trimming and J lost 11 bases; unmatched junction nucleotides: 11. CDR1 is GTSNPN, CDR2 SVGIG, per germline (reference sequence). This CDR3 is built from 15 residues.

This sequence joins TRBV5-1 and TRBJ2-4; 12 nucleotides line up with TRBD1. Germline V gene sequence: CDR1 SGHRS, CDR2 YFSETQ. Trimming cost V 4 bases and J 8 bases; bases outside gene matches: 13. The CDR3 spans 17 residues. CDR3 protein: CASSHGTGGALWDIQYF. The CDR3 bases are TGCGCCAGCAGCCACGGGACAGGGGGCGCATTATGGGACATTCAGTACTTC.

The gene calls are TRBV9 and TRBJ2-7; TRBD2 is a possible D gene (6 bases). The germline gives CDR1 SGDLS, CDR2 YYNGEE. The V gene lost 3 bases and the J gene lost 2 bases, with 15 bases spanning the gap. This CDR3 contains 15 residues. The CDR3 loop is CASSDRDGRTYEQYF. For the CDR3, the DNA is TGTGCCAGCAGCGACCGGGACGGGAGAACCTACGAGCAGTACTTC.

This clone has only one observation. V gene TRBV9 combines with J gene TRBJ2-3, with 12 bases fitting TRBD2. This CDR3 region has 16 residues. With 2 bases clipped from V and 3 bases from J, the junction kept 4 bases outside the gene matches. Germline CDR1 reads SGDLS; CDR2 reads YYNGEE. The chain's CDR3 is CASSVSSGRGTDTQYF. In DNA, the CDR3 is TGTGCCAGCAGCGTTTCTAGCGGGAGGGGGACAGATACGCAGTATTTT.

The V gene is TRBV2, the J gene TRBJ2-2; TRBD2 aligns across 8 bases. This CDR3 has 19 residues. The V gene's germline CDR1 is SNHLY and CDR2 FYNNEI. The CDR3: CPRTPRGGGLGLDTGELFF. The CDR3 nucleotides read TGTCCAAGGACCCCCCGGGGGGGCGGATTAGGATTAGACACCGGGGAGCTGTTTTTT.

The rearrangement links TRBV7-7 to TRBJ2-2; 14 bases align to TRBD2. V lost 5 bases to trimming and J lost 3 bases; unmatched junction nucleotides: 8. The CDR3 is made up of 18 amino acids. CDR1 SSHAT and CDR2 FNYEAQ come from the germline V gene (reference sequence). CDR3 protein: CASSVGLAGAEDTGELFF. The CDR3 DNA follows: TGTGCCAGCAGCGTGGGACTAGCGGGGGCCGAGGACACCGGGGAGCTGTTTTTT.

V and J are TRBV5-4 and TRBJ2-3; 9 nucleotides match TRBD2. Per the germline V gene, CDR1 is SGHNT and CDR2 is YYREEE (reference sequence). The length of the CDR3 is 16 residues. V lost 0 bases to trimming and J lost 0 bases; unmatched junction nucleotides: 2. CDR3 coding DNA: TGTGCCAGCAGCTTGGGGACTAGCGATAGCACAGATACGCAGTATTTT. It is translated as CASSLGTSDSTDTQYF.

The chain carries TRBV6-5 and TRBJ2-7; TRBD2 agrees at 7 bases. J was trimmed by 4 bases and V by 5 bases; bases with no gene match: 8. CDR1 and CDR2 from the germline V gene are MNHEY and SVGAGI. The CDR3 is 14 amino acids. CDR3 sequence reads: CASSVAGRAYEQYF. CDR3 in DNA: TGTGCCAGCAGTGTCGCAGGGAGGGCGTACGAGCAGTACTTC.

Only a few counts were recorded for this clone. V gene TRBV4-1 combines with J gene TRBJ2-3, with TRBD1 identical over 10 bases. Germline V gives CDR1 MGHRA, CDR2 YSYEKL. Trimming cost V 4 bases and J 5 bases; bases outside gene matches: 9. CDR3 size: 16 residues. In DNA, the CDR3 is TGCGCCAGCAGCCCCTCGGGGGGACAGGGGTTAGATACGCAGTATTTT. This sequence encodes CASSPSGGQGLDTQYF.

The chain combines TRBV5-1 with TRBJ2-2; 7 positions match TRBD1. J lost 7 bases, V lost 5 bases, and 11 bases had no gene match. This CDR3 is 15 amino acids long. Germline V gene lookup returns CDR1 SGHRS and CDR2 YFSETQ. Here the CDR3 DNA reads TGCGCCAGCAGAATCCTTGACAGGGATGGCGGGGAGCTGTTTTTT. It yields the protein CASRILDRDGGELFF.

The gene calls are TRBV7-2 and TRBJ1-2, with TRBD1 matching over 8 bases. The germline CDR1 and CDR2 sequences are SGHTA and FQGNSA. CDR3 length equals 13 residues. The J segment lost 7 bases and the V segment lost 6 bases, leaving 7 bases of the junction unmatched. CDR3 protein: CASSIDRGGGYTF. The CDR3 DNA sequence: TGTGCCAGCAGTATTGACAGGGGAGGTGGCTACACCTTC.

V usage is TRBV5-1 and J usage is TRBJ2-2; TRBD2 might be the D (5 bases). Deletions cut 5 bases from V and 5 bases from J, with 10 bases between. The CDR3 length is 13 residues. Germline V lookup: CDR1 SGHRS, CDR2 YFSETQ. CDR3 in DNA: TGCGCCAGCAGGCCGGGCGGGACCGGGGAGCTGTTTTTT. It codes for CASRPGGTGELFF.

This sequence joins TRBV27 and TRBJ2-7; D is possibly TRBD1 (6 bases). The germline V and J ends were trimmed by 2 bases and 2 bases, with 10 bases remaining between them. The CDR3 has 14 residues. Germline CDR1 reads MNHEY; CDR2 reads SMNVEV (reference sequence). The CDR3 region is CASSLQGRTYEQYF. The CDR3 DNA is TGTGCCAGCAGTTTACAGGGGCGTACCTACGAGCAGTACTTC.

DNA for the CDR3: TGTGCCAGCAGCCGGCCGGGGAATTCACCCCTCCACTTT. Protein sequence: CASSRPGNSPLHF. The chain recombines TRBV5-6 with TRBJ1-6, with D hard to call. Germline V CDR1 and CDR2: SGHDT, YYEEEE. Trimming stripped 4 bases from V and 7 bases from J, with 9 bases between. The CDR3 extends over 13 amino acids.

This clone was detected only a few times. The chain recombines TRBV10-2 with TRBJ2-1; 8 nucleotides match TRBD2. V lost 7 bases and J lost 1; bases outside the gene matches: 3. CDR1 is WSHSY, CDR2 SAAADI, per germline. The CDR3 has 14 residues. The CDR3: CASMGGRSYNEQFF. The CDR3 nucleotides read TGCGCCAGCATGGGCGGGAGGTCCTACAATGAGCAGTTCTTC.

This clone was seen a single time. The chain has TRBV7-9 and TRBJ1-3, with unresolved D. CDR1 is SEHNR, CDR2 FQNEAQ, per germline (reference sequence). The CDR3 extends over 16 amino acids. The germline V and J ends were trimmed by 5 bases and 0 bases, with 14 bases remaining between them. The chain's CDR3 is CASSPALPGSGNTIYF. The CDR3 bases are TGTGCCAGCAGCCCGGCGTTGCCGGGCTCTGGAAACACCATATATTTT. The full variable domain, completed using reference TRBV7-9 and TRBJ1-3, is DTGVSQNPRHKITKRGQNVTFRCDPISEHNRLYWYRQTLGQGPEFLTYFQNEAQLEKSRLLSDRFSAERPKGSFSTLEIQRTEQGDSAMYLCASSPALPGSGNTIYFGEGSWLTVV.

V and J are TRBV6-6 and TRBJ2-2; unclear D gene. Germline V CDR1 and CDR2: MNHNY, SVGAGI (reference sequence). V lost 7 bases, J lost 2 bases, and 11 bases lay in between. The CDR3 runs 14 residues. The CDR3 sequence: CASIPQVNTGELFF. For the CDR3, the DNA is TGTGCCAGCATCCCCCAGGTTAACACCGGGGAGCTGTTTTTT.

V usage is TRBV2 and J usage is TRBJ1-2; the D gene is possibly TRBD1 (6 bases). Germline V gene lookup returns CDR1 SNHLY and CDR2 FYNNEI. The CDR3 loop spans 12 amino acids. V lost 7 bases, J lost 1 base, and 7 bases lay in between. The CDR3 here is CASMDSNYGYTF. Here the CDR3 DNA reads TGTGCCAGCATGGACAGTAACTATGGCTACACCTTC.

The chain recombines TRBV20-1 with TRBJ2-1; weak D call: TRBD2 (5 bases). The CDR3 sequence is 11 residues long. Per the germline V gene, CDR1 is DFQATT and CDR2 is SNEGSKA (reference sequence). Trimming shortened V by 4 bases and J by 6 bases, and 7 bases separated the two germline ends. CDR3 nucleotides: TGCAGTGCTACTAGCCGCAATGAGCAGTTCTTC. Protein sequence: CSATSRNEQFF.

The chain employs TRBV15 and TRBJ1-6; maybe TRBD1 (5 bases). In germline, CDR1 is LNHNV, CDR2 YYDKDF (reference sequence). The CDR3 runs to 15 residues. Trimming took 0 bases from V and 10 from J, leaving 13 bases between them. CDR3 in DNA: TGTGCCACCAGCAGAGAGGGCAGGGTAGGATCACCCCTCCACTTT. Protein: CATSREGRVGSPLHF.

The V and J genes are TRBV30 and TRBJ1-1; D perhaps matches TRBD1 (6 bases). Germline lookup yields CDR1 GTSNPN and CDR2 SVGIG (reference sequence). The CDR3 consists of 13 residues. The V end lost 0 bases, the J end lost 6 bases, and 11 bases lay between the germline ends. The CDR3 spells CAWSVQGSAEAFF. The DNA for the CDR3 is TGTGCCTGGAGTGTACAGGGTAGCGCTGAAGCTTTCTTT.

The chain couples TRBV15 to TRBJ1-5, with a tentative D call TRBD1 (5 bases). The CDR3 contains 17 residues. The V gene's germline CDR1 is LNHNV and CDR2 YYDKDF (reference sequence). Trimming shortened V by 5 bases and J by 3 bases, and 20 bases separated the two germline ends. The CDR3 reads CATSRLDSLIFNQPQHF. CDR3 nucleotide sequence: TGTGCCACCAGCCGCCTCGACAGCCTAATTTTCAATCAGCCCCAGCATTTT.

This clone occurred a few times. The chain has TRBV4-1 and TRBJ1-1; 8 bases line up with TRBD1. The CDR3 runs 16 residues. CDR1 and CDR2 (germline): MGHRA, YSYEKL. The trim removed 3 bases at V and 6 bases at J, leaving 12 bases unmatched. The CDR3: CASSHVVGGQVPEAFF. As DNA, the CDR3 is TGCGCCAGCAGCCATGTCGTTGGGGGACAGGTCCCTGAAGCTTTCTTT.

On this clone itself: The junction differs from germline at one of its ends, possibly a read error. This chain uses TRBV7-9 with TRBJ2-3, with 13 positions matching TRBD2. The CDR3 totals 13 residues. Per the germline V gene, CDR1 is SEHNR and CDR2 is FQNEAQ (reference sequence). Written as DNA, the CDR3 is TGTGCCAGCAGCTTAGTCGAACTAGCGGGAGGGGATTTT. It is translated as CASSLVELAGGDF.